The rows below give T cell receptor beta chains drawn from one sample of a study of T-cell memory formation after mild COVID-19. One entry per CDR3 protein, called by TCRdb with MiXCR from the 5' RACE reads. The sample lists over 300,000 distinct CDR3 sequences; 20% were seen once. Sequencing was done on a sample of PBMCs or a T cell subset sorted from them (not recorded which). The receptors here all came from a man aged 18 to 29 who had mild COVID-19 (a few samples of this study predate the infection). Cell type and time point are not known. CDR3s include the opening cysteine and the closing phenylalanine or tryptophan. The D gene is left open where the match is weak. Part of the rows lack a size; the others show once, few, many or a class for expanded clones.

d_call: NA; j_call: TRBJ2-3; v_call: TRBV4-2; clone_size: NA; cdr3_length: 14; cdr3_nt: TGTGCCAGCAGCCATGGGGAGGAGGGGTCTGCGCAGTATTTT; cdr3_aa: CASSHGEEGSAQYF
d_call: TRBD2; j_call: TRBJ2-7; v_call: TRBV4-1; clone_size: few; cdr3_length: 15; cdr3_nt: TGCGCCAGCAGCCGAGGACTAGCGGGGGCCTACGAGCAGTACTTC; cdr3_aa: CASSRGLAGAYEQYF
d_call: NA; j_call: TRBJ2-3; v_call: TRBV7-3; clone_size: NA; cdr3_length: 15; cdr3_nt: TGTGCCAGCAGCCCTTCGCGGGGGCCGGGGGGCTCGCAGTATTTT; cdr3_aa: CASSPSRGPGGSQYF
d_call: NA; j_call: TRBJ1-1; v_call: TRBV6-5; clone_size: few; cdr3_length: 11; cdr3_nt: TGTGCCAGCAGTTACGGGTGGGGAGCTTTCTTT; cdr3_aa: CASSYGWGAFF
d_call: TRBD1; j_call: TRBJ1-1; v_call: TRBV10-3; clone_size: NA; cdr3_length: 13; cdr3_nt: TGTGCCATCAGGATGGATACAGGGGAAGAGGCTTTCTTT; cdr3_aa: CAIRMDTGEEAFF
d_call: NA; j_call: TRBJ1-5; v_call: TRBV3-1; clone_size: NA; cdr3_length: 14; cdr3_nt: TGTGCCAGCAGCCAGGGGGCCAGCAATCAGCCCCAGCATTTT; cdr3_aa: CASSQGASNQPQHF
d_call: NA; j_call: TRBJ1-2; v_call: TRBV6-2/TRBV6-3; clone_size: few; cdr3_length: 15; cdr3_nt: TGTGCCAGCAGATCCCCCAGGGCCGTCGGCTATGGCTACACCTTC; cdr3_aa: CASRSPRAVGYGYTF
d_call: TRBD1; j_call: TRBJ2-3; v_call: TRBV7-9; clone_size: NA; cdr3_length: 16; cdr3_nt: TGTGCCAGCAGCCTTGGACAGGCCCTGGCCCAAGGTACGCAGTATTTT; cdr3_aa: CASSLGQALAQGTQYF
d_call: TRBD2; j_call: TRBJ2-3; v_call: TRBV20-1; clone_size: few; cdr3_length: 15; cdr3_nt: TGCAGTGCTAGAGATCCGGGACTAGGCACAGATACGCAGTATTTT; cdr3_aa: CSARDPGLGTDTQYF
d_call: NA; j_call: TRBJ2-2; v_call: TRBV4-1; clone_size: few; cdr3_length: 15; cdr3_nt: TGCGCCAGCAGCCCGAGCCCGGGGCGGATCGGGGAGCTGTTTTTT; cdr3_aa: CASSPSPGRIGELFF
d_call: NA; j_call: TRBJ2-2; v_call: TRBV10-1; clone_size: NA; cdr3_length: 16; cdr3_nt: TGCGCCAGCAGTGAAGGGTTTACAGGGAACACCGGGGAGCTGTTTTTT; cdr3_aa: CASSEGFTGNTGELFF
d_call: NA; j_call: TRBJ2-5; v_call: TRBV12-3/TRBV12-4; clone_size: few; cdr3_length: 14; cdr3_nt: TGTGCCAGCGCCGGGGCTAGCCGGAGCGAGACCCAGTACTTC; cdr3_aa: CASAGASRSETQYF
d_call: NA; j_call: TRBJ2-1; v_call: TRBV20-1; clone_size: NA; cdr3_length: 16; cdr3_nt: TGCAGTGCTAGAGACCCCCGCGAGAGCTCCTACAATGAGCAGTTCTTC; cdr3_aa: CSARDPRESSYNEQFF
d_call: NA; j_call: TRBJ2-3; v_call: TRBV20-1; clone_size: NA; cdr3_length: 10; cdr3_nt: TGCAGTGCCCGCTGGGATACGCAGTATTTT; cdr3_aa: CSARWDTQYF
d_call: NA; j_call: TRBJ1-1; v_call: TRBV12-5; clone_size: few; cdr3_length: 12; cdr3_nt: TGTGCTAGTGGATCGGCTAGGGCGAAAGCTTTCTTT; cdr3_aa: CASGSARAKAFF
d_call: NA; j_call: TRBJ2-3; v_call: TRBV5-1; clone_size: NA; cdr3_length: 16; cdr3_nt: TGCGCCAGCAGCGCGATAACACGGGCTAGCACAGATACGCAGTATTTT; cdr3_aa: CASSAITRASTDTQYF
d_call: TRBD1; j_call: TRBJ1-1; v_call: TRBV5-1; clone_size: few; cdr3_length: 15; cdr3_nt: TGCGCCAGCAGCTTGGGGACAGGGTTTTCTTTGGGAGCTTTCTTT; cdr3_aa: CASSLGTGFSLGAFF
d_call: NA; j_call: TRBJ2-6; v_call: TRBV4-2; clone_size: many; cdr3_length: 16; cdr3_nt: TGTGCCAGCAGCCAACACACAGGGACCGGGGCCAACGTCCTGACTTTC; cdr3_aa: CASSQHTGTGANVLTF
d_call: NA; j_call: TRBJ1-4; v_call: TRBV12-3/TRBV12-4; clone_size: few; cdr3_length: 16; cdr3_nt: TGTGCCAGCAGTGCGAGAATTGGGCAGGGAAATGAAAAACTGTTTTTT; cdr3_aa: CASSARIGQGNEKLFF
d_call: TRBD1; j_call: TRBJ1-1; v_call: TRBV11-2; clone_size: NA; cdr3_length: 15; cdr3_nt: TGTGCCAGCAGCTTAGATTTTTGGACAGGGGCTGAAGCTTTCTTT; cdr3_aa: CASSLDFWTGAEAFF
d_call: TRBD1; j_call: TRBJ1-5; v_call: TRBV20-1; clone_size: NA; cdr3_length: 16; cdr3_nt: TGCAGTGCAAACCGGGACAGGGTAGGAGTAGATCAGCCCCAGCATTTT; cdr3_aa: CSANRDRVGVDQPQHF
d_call: TRBD1; j_call: TRBJ1-1; v_call: TRBV5-1; clone_size: few; cdr3_length: 15; cdr3_nt: TGCGCCAGCAGCGACGGACAGGGGACGGACACTGAAGCTTTCTTT; cdr3_aa: CASSDGQGTDTEAFF
d_call: TRBD2; j_call: TRBJ2-2; v_call: TRBV5-1; clone_size: few; cdr3_length: 16; cdr3_nt: TGCGCCAGCAGCTTGCTAACTAGCGGCGACACCGGGGAGCTGTTTTTT; cdr3_aa: CASSLLTSGDTGELFF